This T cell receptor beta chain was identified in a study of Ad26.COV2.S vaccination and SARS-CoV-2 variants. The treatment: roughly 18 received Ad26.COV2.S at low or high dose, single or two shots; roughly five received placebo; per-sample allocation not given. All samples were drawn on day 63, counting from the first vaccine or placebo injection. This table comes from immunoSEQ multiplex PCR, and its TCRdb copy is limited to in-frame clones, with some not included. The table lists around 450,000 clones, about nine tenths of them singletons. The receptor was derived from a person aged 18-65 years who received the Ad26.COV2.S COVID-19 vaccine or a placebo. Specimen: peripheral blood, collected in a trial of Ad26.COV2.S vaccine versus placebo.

The chain's CDR3 is CASSESWPRFTDTQYF. In DNA form, the CDR3 reads TGCGCCAGCAGTGAGTCGTGGCCCAGGTTCACGGATACGCAGTATTTT. The chain has TRBV10-1 and TRBJ2-3; D unclear. The CDR3 is 16 amino acids. Germline loops: CDR1 WNHNN, CDR2 SYGVQD (reference sequence). Between the trimmed V and J ends, which lost 0 bases and 6 bases, there was a span of 16 bases.